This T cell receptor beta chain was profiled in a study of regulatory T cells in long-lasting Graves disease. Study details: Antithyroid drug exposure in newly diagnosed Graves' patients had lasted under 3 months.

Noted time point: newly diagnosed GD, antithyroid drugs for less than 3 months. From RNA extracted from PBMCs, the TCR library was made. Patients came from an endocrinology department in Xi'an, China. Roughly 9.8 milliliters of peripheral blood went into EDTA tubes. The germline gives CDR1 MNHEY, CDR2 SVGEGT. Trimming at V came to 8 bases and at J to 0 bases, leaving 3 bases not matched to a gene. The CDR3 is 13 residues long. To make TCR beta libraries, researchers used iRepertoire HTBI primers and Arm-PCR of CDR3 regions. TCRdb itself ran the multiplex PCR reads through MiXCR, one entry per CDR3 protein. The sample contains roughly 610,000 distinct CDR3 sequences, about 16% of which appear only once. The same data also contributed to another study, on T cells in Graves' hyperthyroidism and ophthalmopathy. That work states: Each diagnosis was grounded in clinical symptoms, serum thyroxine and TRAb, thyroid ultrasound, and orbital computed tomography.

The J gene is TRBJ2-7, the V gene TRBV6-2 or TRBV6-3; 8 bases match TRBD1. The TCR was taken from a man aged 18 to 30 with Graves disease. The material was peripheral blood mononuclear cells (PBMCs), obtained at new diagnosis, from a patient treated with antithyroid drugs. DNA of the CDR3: TGTGCCAGCGGGGACAGGTACTCCTACGAGCAGTACTTC. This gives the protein CASGDRYSYEQYF.